A single sample is the source of the 12 T cell receptor beta chains below, sequenced in a study of blood T cell repertoires in COVID-19. Clones were sequenced by immunoSEQ multiplex PCR, and TCRdb holds only the in-frame ones, with some missing. This sample has around 280,000 clones, with around nine tenths found just once. The sequencing sample was made of PBMCs or T cells enriched from blood (not recorded which). The receptors derive from a woman in her 40s who had recovered from COVID-19.

The chain recombines TRBV9 with TRBJ2-7, with 12 bases that match TRBD2. This CDR3 region has 15 residues. With 3 bases clipped from V and 9 bases from J, the junction kept 10 bases outside the gene matches. The germline gives CDR1 SGDLS, CDR2 YYNGEE. DNA of the CDR3: TGTGCCAGCAGCGCCCGACTAGCGGGGGACCCTCGGCAGTACTTC. Protein: CASSARLAGDPRQYF.

The chain is built from TRBV15 and TRBJ2-7, with TRBD1 identical over 8 bases. The CDR3 totals 16 residues. Germline assignment: CDR1 LNHNV and CDR2 YYDKDF (reference sequence). The junction had 14 bases not matched to a gene; V was cut back by 5 bases and J by 5 bases. CDR3 amino acids: CATSPTPIGQGNEQYF. DNA of the CDR3: TGTGCCACCAGCCCTACTCCCATTGGACAGGGTAACGAGCAGTACTTC.

The sample holds one count of this clone. This chain uses TRBV7-9 with TRBJ2-7; D unresolved. Trimming cost V 2 bases and J 7 bases, with 12 bases left between them. The CDR3 is made up of 13 amino acids. CDR1 is SEHNR and CDR2 is FQNEAQ in the germline V gene (reference sequence). Here the CDR3 reads CASSLLTLGEQYF. The CDR3 region has the DNA TGTGCCAGCAGCTTATTAACCCTCGGGGAGCAGTACTTC.

The V call is TRBV27, the J call TRBJ2-3, with TRBD2 matching 12 bases. CDR3 size: 16 residues. CDR1 is MNHEY and CDR2 is SMNVEV in the germline V gene (reference sequence). V lost 4 bases and J lost 3; bases outside the gene matches: 5. The CDR3: CASSSAGTSGTDTQYF. In DNA, the CDR3 is TGTGCCAGCAGTTCGGCCGGGACTAGCGGGACAGATACGCAGTATTTT.

This chain links TRBV21-1 with TRBJ2-7; no check of the table's D call, TRBD2, against the DNA was made. TRBV21-1 is tagged as a pseudogene. CDR3 size: 17 residues. The CDR3 region is CASSMTQTSGGSYEQYF. The CDR3 coding sequence is TGTGCCAGCAGCATGACCCAGACTAGCGGGGGATCCTACGAGCAGTACTTC.

CDR3 bases: TGTGCCAGCAGCGTATATAGCGGGAATCGCTACAATGAGCAGTTCTTC. Translated, it gives CASSVYSGNRYNEQFF. The chain is built from TRBV11-2 and TRBJ2-1; 8 nucleotides align to TRBD2. The CDR3 is made up of 16 amino acids. The J segment lost 3 bases and the V segment lost 5 bases, leaving 9 bases of the junction unmatched. CDR1 is SGHAT and CDR2 is FQNNGV in the germline V gene.

The V gene is TRBV2, the J gene TRBJ2-1; a weak D match, TRBD2 (6 bases). CDR1 SNHLY and CDR2 FYNNEI come from the germline V gene. The CDR3 has 15 amino acids. The V gene lost 6 bases and the J gene lost 0 bases, with 12 bases spanning the gap. The CDR3 is CASSERVSSYNEQFF. CDR3 bases: TGTGCCAGCAGCGAGCGGGTCAGCTCCTACAATGAGCAGTTCTTC.

V usage is TRBV12-3 or TRBV12-4 and J usage is TRBJ2-5; D not resolved. V was shortened by 5 bases and J by 1 base, with 8 bases between the two germline ends. The CDR3 length is 13 residues. The CDR3 sequence: CASSPQSQETQYF. CDR3 nucleotides: TGTGCCAGCAGTCCACAGAGCCAAGAGACCCAGTACTTC.

The chain recombines TRBV28 with TRBJ2-5, with 12 bases fitting TRBD2. This CDR3 spans 16 amino acids. Germline assignment: CDR1 MDHEN and CDR2 SYDVKM. With V trimmed by 3 bases and J by 5 bases, 7 bases remained unmatched. DNA for the CDR3: TGTGCCAGCAGTTTGACTAGCGGGAGAAATTGGGAGACCCAGTACTTC. This codes for CASSLTSGRNWETQYF.

The chain has TRBV18 and TRBJ1-5, with D tentatively TRBD1 (6 bases). Looked up from germline, CDR1 is KGHSH and CDR2 is LQKENI. Trimming stripped 2 bases from V and 4 bases from J, with 15 bases between. The CDR3 consists of 16 residues. The CDR3 loop reads CASSPSGGFGNQPQHF. The CDR3 bases are TGTGCCAGCTCACCATCGGGGGGCTTCGGGAATCAGCCCCAGCATTTT. The full variable domain, in which reference TRBV18 and TRBJ1-5 provide the parts outside the CDR3, is NAGVMQNPRHLVRRRGQEARLRCSPMKGHSHVYWYRQLPEEGLKFMVYLQKENIIDESGMPKERFSAEFPKEGPSILRIQQVVRGDSAAYFCASSPSGGFGNQPQHFGDGTRLSIL.

The chain combines TRBV24-1 with TRBJ2-1; 10 bases fit TRBD1. There are 15 residues in the CDR3. V shed 4 bases, J shed 5 bases, and the junction held 4 bases outside the gene matches. Germline V CDR1 and CDR2: KGHDR, SFDVKD. The CDR3 coding sequence is TGTGCCACCAGTGACGGACAGGGGGGAGACAATGAGCAGTTCTTC. It yields the protein CATSDGQGGDNEQFF.

The V call is TRBV11-2, the J call TRBJ1-4; D possibly corresponds to TRBD1 (6 bases). There are 15 residues in the CDR3. Germline-derived CDR1 and CDR2 are SGHAT and FQNNGV. Trimming took off 6 bases at V and 7 bases at J, with 18 bases between the two ends. The DNA for the CDR3 is TGTGCCAGCAGGACCAGCGGGGGGGGCGCTGAAAAACTGTTTTTT. It codes for CASRTSGGGAEKLFF.